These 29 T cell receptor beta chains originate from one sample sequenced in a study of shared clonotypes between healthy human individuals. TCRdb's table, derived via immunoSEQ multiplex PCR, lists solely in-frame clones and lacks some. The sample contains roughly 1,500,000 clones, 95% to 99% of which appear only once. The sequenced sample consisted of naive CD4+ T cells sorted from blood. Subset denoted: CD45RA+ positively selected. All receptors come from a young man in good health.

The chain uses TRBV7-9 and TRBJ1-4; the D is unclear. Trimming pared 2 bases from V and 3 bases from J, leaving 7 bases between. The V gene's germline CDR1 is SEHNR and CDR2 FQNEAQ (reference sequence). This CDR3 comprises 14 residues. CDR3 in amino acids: CASSLLAANEKLFF. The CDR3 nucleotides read TGTGCCAGCAGCTTACTTGCTGCTAATGAAAAACTGTTTTTT. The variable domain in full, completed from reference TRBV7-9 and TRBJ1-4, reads DTGVSQNPRHKITKRGQNVTFRCDPISEHNRLYWYRQTLGQGPEFLTYFQNEAQLEKSRLLSDRFSAERPKGSFSTLEIQRTEQGDSAMYLCASSLLAANEKLFFGSGTQLSVL.

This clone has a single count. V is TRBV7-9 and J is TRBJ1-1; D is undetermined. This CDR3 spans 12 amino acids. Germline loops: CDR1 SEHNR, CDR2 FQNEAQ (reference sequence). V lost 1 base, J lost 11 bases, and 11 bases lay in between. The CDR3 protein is CASSLEGPYAFF. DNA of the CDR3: TGTGCCAGCAGCTTAGAAGGACCCTATGCTTTCTTT.

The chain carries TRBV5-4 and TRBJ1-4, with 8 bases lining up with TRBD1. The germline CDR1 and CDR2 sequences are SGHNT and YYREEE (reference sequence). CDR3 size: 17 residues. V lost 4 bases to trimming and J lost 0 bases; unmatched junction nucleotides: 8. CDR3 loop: CASSPAGGLATNEKLFF. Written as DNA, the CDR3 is TGTGCCAGCAGCCCGGCAGGGGGCCTTGCAACTAATGAAAAACTGTTTTTT.

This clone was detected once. CDR3 amino acids: CAISPDRGSNQPQHF. CDR3 nucleotide sequence: TGTGCCATCAGTCCGGACAGGGGGAGCAATCAGCCCCAGCATTTT. V is TRBV10-3 and J is TRBJ1-5, with TRBD1 matching 10 bases. The CDR3 contains 15 residues. Looked up from germline, CDR1 is ENHRY and CDR2 is SYGVKD. V lost 5 bases to trimming and J lost 1 base; unmatched junction nucleotides: 2.

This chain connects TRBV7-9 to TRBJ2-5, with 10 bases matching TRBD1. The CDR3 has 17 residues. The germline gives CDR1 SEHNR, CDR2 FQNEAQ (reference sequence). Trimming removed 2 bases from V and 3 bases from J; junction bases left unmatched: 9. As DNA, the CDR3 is TGTGCCAGCAGCTTACCTCCGATCGGGACAGGGGAAGAGACCCAGTACTTC. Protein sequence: CASSLPPIGTGEETQYF.

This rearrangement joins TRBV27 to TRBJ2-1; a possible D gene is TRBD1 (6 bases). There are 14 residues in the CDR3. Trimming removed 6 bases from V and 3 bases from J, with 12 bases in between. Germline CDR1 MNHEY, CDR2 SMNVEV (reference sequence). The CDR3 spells CASSSQGVYNEQFF. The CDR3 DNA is TGTGCCAGCAGCTCACAGGGCGTCTACAATGAGCAGTTCTTC.

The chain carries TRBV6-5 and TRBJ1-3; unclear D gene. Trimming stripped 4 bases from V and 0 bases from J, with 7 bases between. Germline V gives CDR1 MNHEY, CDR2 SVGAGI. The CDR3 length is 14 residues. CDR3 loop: CASSWGYSGNTIYF. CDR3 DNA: TGTGCCAGCAGTTGGGGATACTCTGGAAACACCATATATTTT.

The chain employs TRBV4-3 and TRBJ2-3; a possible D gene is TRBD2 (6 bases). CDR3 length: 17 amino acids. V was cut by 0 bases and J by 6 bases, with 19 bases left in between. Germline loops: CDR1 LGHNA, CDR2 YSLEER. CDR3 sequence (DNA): TGCGCCAGCAGCCAAGAATCCGGGACTCTAGCATCGGATACGCAGTATTTT. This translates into CASSQESGTLASDTQYF.

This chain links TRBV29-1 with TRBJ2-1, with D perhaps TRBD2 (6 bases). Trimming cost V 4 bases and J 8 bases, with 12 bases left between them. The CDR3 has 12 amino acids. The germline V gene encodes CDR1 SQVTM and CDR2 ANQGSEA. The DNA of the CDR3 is TGCAGCGTTGTCCGACTAGTCTATGAGCAGTTCTTC. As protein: CSVVRLVYEQFF.

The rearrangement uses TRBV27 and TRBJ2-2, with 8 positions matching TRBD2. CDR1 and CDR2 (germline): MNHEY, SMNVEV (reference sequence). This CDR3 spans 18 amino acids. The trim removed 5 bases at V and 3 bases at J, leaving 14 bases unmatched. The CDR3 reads CASSQRNPTSGYTGELFF. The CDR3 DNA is TGTGCCAGCAGTCAAAGAAACCCCACTAGCGGCTACACCGGGGAGCTGTTTTTT.

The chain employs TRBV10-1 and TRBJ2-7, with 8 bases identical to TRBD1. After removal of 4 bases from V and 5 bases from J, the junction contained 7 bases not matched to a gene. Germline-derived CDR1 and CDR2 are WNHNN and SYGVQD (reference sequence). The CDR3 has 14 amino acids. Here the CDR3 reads CASSGWQGADEQYF. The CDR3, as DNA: TGCGCCAGCAGTGGTTGGCAGGGGGCCGACGAGCAGTACTTC.

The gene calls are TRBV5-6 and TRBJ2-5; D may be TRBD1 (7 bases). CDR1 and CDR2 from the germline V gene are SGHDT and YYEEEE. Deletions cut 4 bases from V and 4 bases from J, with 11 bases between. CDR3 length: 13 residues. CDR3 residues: CASSGQGGETQYF. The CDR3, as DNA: TGTGCCAGCAGCGGGCAGGGGGGAGAGACCCAGTACTTC.

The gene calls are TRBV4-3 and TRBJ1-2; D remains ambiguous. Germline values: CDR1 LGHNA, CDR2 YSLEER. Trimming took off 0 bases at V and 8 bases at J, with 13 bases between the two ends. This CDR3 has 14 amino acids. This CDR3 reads CASSQDHLLGGYTF. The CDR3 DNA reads TGCGCCAGCAGCCAAGATCACCTACTAGGAGGCTACACCTTC.

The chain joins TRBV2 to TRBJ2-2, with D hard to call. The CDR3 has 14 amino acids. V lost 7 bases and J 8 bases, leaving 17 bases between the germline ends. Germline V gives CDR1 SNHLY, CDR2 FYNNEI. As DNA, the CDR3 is TGTGCCAGCATCCCCGGGCCCCCAACTGGGGAGCTGTTTTTT. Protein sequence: CASIPGPPTGELFF. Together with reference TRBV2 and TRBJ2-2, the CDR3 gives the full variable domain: EPEVTQTPSHQVTQMGQEVILRCVPISNHLYFYWYRQILGQKVEFLVSFYNNEISEKSEIFDDQFSVERPDGSNFTLKIRSTKLEDSAMYFCASIPGPPTGELFFGEGSRLTVL.

The CDR3 loop is CASSFVRGFYNEQFF. The CDR3, as DNA: TGTGCCAGCAGTTTTGTACGGGGGTTCTACAATGAGCAGTTCTTC. The chain employs TRBV27 and TRBJ2-1; D might be TRBD2 (6 bases). The CDR3 has 15 amino acids. The V end lost 3 bases, the J end lost 3 bases, and 12 bases lay between the germline ends. Per germline, CDR1 MNHEY and CDR2 SMNVEV (reference sequence).

Here the CDR3 reads CASSLSALGPSTINEQFF. For the CDR3, the DNA is TGTGCCAGCAGCTTAAGCGCCTTGGGCCCCTCGACAATCAATGAGCAGTTCTTC. This sequence joins TRBV7-6 and TRBJ2-1; D not resolved. Trimming took off 2 bases at V and 6 bases at J, with 23 bases between the two ends. This CDR3 is 18 amino acids long. CDR1 and CDR2 from the germline V gene are SGHVS and FNYEAQ.

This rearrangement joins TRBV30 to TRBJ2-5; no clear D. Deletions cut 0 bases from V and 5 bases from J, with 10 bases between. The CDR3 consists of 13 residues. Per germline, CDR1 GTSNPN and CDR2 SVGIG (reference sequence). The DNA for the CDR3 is TGTGCCTGGAGTGTACTATTCGGGGAGACCCAGTACTTC. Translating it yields CAWSVLFGETQYF.

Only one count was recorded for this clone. Here the CDR3 DNA reads TGCGCCAGCAGCCCGGGTGGGTGGGCGAGTGAAAAACTGTTTTTT. It encodes CASSPGGWASEKLFF. This chain joins TRBV5-1 and TRBJ1-4; D is undetermined. Germline V lookup: CDR1 SGHRS, CDR2 YFSETQ. V was shortened by 4 bases and J by 7 bases, with 17 bases between the two germline ends. The CDR3 covers 15 residues.

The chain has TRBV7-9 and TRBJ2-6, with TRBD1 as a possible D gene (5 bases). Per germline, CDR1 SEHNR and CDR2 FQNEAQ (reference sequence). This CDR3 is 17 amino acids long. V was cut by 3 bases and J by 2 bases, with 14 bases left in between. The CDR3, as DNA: TGTGCCAGCAGCTTTGGGTTACAGGTCGCTGGGGCCAACGTCCTGACTTTC. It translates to CASSFGLQVAGANVLTF.

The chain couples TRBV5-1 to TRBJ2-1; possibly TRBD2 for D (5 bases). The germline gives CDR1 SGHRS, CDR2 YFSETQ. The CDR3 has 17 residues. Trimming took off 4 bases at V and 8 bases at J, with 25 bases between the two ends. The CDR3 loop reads CASSPTGVSSLVHEQFF. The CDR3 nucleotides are TGCGCCAGCAGCCCCACCGGGGTTAGCAGTCTAGTCCATGAGCAGTTCTTC.

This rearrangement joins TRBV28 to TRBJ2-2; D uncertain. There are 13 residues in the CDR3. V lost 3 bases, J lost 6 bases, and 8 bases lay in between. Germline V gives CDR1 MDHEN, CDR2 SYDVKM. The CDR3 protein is CASSLVLAGELFF. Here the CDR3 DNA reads TGTGCCAGCAGTTTGGTGCTAGCCGGGGAGCTGTTTTTT.

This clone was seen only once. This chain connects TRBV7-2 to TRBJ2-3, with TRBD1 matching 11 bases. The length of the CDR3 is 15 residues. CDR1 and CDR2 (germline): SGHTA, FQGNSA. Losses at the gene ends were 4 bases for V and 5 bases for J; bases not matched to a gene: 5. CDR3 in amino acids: CASSSGQGAEDTQYF. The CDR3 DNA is TGTGCCAGCAGCTCCGGACAGGGGGCAGAAGATACGCAGTATTTT.

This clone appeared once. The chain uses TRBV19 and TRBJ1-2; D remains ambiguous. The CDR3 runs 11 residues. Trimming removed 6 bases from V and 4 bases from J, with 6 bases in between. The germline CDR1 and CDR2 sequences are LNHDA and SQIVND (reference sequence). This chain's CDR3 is CASSQIYGYTF. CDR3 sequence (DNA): TGTGCCAGTAGCCAAATCTATGGCTACACCTTC.

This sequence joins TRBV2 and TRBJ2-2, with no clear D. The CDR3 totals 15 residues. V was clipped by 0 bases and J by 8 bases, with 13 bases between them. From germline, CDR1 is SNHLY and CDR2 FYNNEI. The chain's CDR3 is CASSEAFRTGGELFF. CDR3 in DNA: TGTGCCAGCAGTGAAGCCTTCAGAACCGGAGGGGAGCTGTTTTTT.

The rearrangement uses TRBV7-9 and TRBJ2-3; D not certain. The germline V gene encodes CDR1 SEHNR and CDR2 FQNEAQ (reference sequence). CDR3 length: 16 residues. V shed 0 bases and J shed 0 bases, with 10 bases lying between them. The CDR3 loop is CASSLAPVTSTDTQYF. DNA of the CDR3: TGTGCCAGCAGCTTAGCACCAGTTACCAGCACAGATACGCAGTATTTT. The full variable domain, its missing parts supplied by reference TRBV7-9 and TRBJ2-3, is DTGVSQNPRHKITKRGQNVTFRCDPISEHNRLYWYRQTLGQGPEFLTYFQNEAQLEKSRLLSDRFSAERPKGSFSTLEIQRTEQGDSAMYLCASSLAPVTSTDTQYFGPGTRLTVL.

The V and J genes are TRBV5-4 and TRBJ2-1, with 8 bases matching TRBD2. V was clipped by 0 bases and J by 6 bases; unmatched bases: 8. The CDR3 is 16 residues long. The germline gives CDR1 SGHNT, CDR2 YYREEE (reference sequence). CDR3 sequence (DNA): TGTGCCAGCAGCTTGGGAAACGGGAGGGCTAGCAATGAGCAGTTCTTC. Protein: CASSLGNGRASNEQFF.

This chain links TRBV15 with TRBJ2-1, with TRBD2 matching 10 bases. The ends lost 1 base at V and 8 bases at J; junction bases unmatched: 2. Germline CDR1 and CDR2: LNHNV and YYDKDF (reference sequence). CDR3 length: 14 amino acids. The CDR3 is CATSRGLAGYEQFF. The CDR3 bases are TGTGCCACCAGCAGAGGACTAGCGGGCTATGAGCAGTTCTTC.

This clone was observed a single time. CDR3 bases: TGTGCCACCAACCCAGAGTCAGAATACGAGCAGTACTTC. Amino acids: CATNPESEYEQYF. The V and J genes are TRBV10-3 and TRBJ2-7, with D uncertain. The germline gives CDR1 ENHRY, CDR2 SYGVKD. The CDR3 spans 13 residues. V was cut by 10 bases and J by 4 bases, with 17 bases left in between.

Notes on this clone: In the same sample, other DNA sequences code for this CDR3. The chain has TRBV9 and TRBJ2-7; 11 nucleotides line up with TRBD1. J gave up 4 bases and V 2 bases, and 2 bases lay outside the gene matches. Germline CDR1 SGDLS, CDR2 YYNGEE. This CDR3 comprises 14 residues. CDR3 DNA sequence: TGTGCCAGCAGCGTTGGACAGGGGGCATACGAGCAGTACTTC. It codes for CASSVGQGAYEQYF. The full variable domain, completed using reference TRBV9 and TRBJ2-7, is DSGVTQTPKHLITATGQRVTLRCSPRSGDLSVYWYQQSLDQGLQFLIQYYNGEERAKGNILERFSAQQFPDLHSELNLSSLELGDSALYFCASSVGQGAYEQYFGPGTRLTVT.